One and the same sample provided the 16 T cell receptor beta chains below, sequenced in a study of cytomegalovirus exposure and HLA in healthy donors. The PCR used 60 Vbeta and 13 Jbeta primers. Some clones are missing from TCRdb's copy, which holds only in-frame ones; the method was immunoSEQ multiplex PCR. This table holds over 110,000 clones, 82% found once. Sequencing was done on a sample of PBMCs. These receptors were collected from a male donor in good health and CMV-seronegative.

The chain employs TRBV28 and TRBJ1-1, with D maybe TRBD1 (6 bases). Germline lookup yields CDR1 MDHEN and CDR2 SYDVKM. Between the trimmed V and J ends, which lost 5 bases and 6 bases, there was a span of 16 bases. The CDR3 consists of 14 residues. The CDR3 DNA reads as TGTGCCAGCAGTCACGAACAGGGACGTTCTGAAGCTTTCTTT. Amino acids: CASSHEQGRSEAFF.

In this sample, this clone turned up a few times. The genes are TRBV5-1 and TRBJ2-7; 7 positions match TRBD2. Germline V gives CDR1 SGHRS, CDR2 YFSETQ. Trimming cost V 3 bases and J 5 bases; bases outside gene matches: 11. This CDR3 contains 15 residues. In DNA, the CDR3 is TGCGCCAGCAGCTCCCGGGAGGCCGGTGGGAACGAGCAGTACTTC. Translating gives CASSSREAGGNEQYF.

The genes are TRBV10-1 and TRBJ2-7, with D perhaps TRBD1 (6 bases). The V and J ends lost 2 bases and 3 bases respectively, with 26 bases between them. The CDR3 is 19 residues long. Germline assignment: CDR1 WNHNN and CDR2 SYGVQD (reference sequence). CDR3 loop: CASSEPRIRGNGPVYEQYF. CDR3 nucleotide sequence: TGCGCCAGCAGTGAGCCGCGTATCAGGGGAAACGGCCCTGTCTACGAGCAGTACTTC.

The CDR3 loop reads CASSEAQDTEAFF. Here the CDR3 DNA reads TGTGCCAGCAGTGAGGCACAAGACACTGAAGCTTTCTTT. The chain employs TRBV2 and TRBJ1-1, with D unresolved. V lost 3 bases to trimming and J lost 3 bases, with 8 bases between them. Germline V gives CDR1 SNHLY, CDR2 FYNNEI. The CDR3 loop spans 13 amino acids. The full variable domain, with the rest looked up from reference TRBV2 and TRBJ1-1, is EPEVTQTPSHQVTQMGQEVILRCVPISNHLYFYWYRQILGQKVEFLVSFYNNEISEKSEIFDDQFSVERPDGSNFTLKIRSTKLEDSAMYFCASSEAQDTEAFFGQGTRLTVV.

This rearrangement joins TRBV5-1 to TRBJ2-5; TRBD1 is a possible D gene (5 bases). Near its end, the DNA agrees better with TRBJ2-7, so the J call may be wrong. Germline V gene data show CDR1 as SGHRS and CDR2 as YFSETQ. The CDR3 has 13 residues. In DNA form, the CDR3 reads TGCGCCAGCAGCTTTCCAGGGTTCTACGAGCAGTACTTC. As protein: CASSFPGFYEQYF.

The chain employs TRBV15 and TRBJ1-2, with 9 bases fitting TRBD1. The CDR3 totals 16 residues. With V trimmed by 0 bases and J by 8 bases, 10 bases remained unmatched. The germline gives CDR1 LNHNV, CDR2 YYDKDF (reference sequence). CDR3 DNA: TGTGCCACCAGCAGAGATACTACCCGGACAGGGGACGGCTACACCTTC. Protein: CATSRDTTRTGDGYTF. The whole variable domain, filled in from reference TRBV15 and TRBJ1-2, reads DAMVIQNPRYQVTQFGKPVTLSCSQTLNHNVMYWYQQKSSQAPKLLFHYYDKDFNNEADTPDNFQSRRPNTSFCFLDIRSPGLGDTAMYLCATSRDTTRTGDGYTFGSGTRLTVV.

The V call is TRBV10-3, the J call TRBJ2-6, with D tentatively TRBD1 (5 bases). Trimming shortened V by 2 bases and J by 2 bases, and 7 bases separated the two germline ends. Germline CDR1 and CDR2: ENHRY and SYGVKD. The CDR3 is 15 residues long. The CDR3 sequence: CAISEPDTGANVLTF. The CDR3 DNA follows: TGTGCCATCAGTGAGCCGGACACTGGGGCCAACGTCCTGACTTTC.

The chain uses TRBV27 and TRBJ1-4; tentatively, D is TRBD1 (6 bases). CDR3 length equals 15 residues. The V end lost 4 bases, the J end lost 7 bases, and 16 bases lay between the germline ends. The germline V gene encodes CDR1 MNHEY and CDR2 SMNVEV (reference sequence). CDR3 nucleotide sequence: TGTGCCAGCAGTTACCAACAGGGTTTAGGTGAAAAACTGTTTTTT. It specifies CASSYQQGLGEKLFF.

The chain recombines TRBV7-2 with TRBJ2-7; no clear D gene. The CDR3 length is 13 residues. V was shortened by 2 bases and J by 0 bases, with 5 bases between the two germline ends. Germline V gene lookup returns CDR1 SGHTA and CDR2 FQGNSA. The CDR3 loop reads CASSLISSYEQYF. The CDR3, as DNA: TGTGCCAGCAGCTTAATCAGCTCCTACGAGCAGTACTTC.

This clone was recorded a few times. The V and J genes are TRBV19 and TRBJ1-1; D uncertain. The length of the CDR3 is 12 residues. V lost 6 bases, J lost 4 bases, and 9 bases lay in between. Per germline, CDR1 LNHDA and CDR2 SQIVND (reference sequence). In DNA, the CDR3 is TGTGCCAGTAGAGACACCGGCACTGAAGCTTTCTTT. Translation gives CASRDTGTEAFF. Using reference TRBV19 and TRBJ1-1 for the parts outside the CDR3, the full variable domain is DGGITQSPKYLFRKEGQNVTLSCEQNLNHDAMYWYRQDPGQGLRLIYYSQIVNDFQKGDIAEGYSVSREKKESFPLTVTSAQKNPTAFYLCASRDTGTEAFFGQGTRLTVV.

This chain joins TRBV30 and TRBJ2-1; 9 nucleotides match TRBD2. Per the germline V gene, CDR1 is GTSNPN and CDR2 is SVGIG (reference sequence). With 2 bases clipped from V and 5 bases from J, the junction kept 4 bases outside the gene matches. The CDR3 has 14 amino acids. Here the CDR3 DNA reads TGTGCCTGGAGTTTGGGACTAGCTGACAATGAGCAGTTCTTC. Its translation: CAWSLGLADNEQFF.

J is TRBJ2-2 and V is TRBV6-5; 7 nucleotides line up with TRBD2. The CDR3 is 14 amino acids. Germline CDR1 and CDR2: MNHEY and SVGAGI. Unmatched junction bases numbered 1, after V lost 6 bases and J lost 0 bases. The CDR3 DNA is TGTGCCAGCAGGGGGGGGGCGAACACCGGGGAGCTGTTTTTT. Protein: CASRGGANTGELFF.

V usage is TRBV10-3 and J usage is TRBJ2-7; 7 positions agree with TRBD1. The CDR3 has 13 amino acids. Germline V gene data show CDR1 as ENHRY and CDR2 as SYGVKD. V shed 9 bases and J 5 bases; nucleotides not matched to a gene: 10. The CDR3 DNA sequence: TGTGCCATGAGTTCCGACAGGGAAAACGAGCAGTACTTC. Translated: CAMSSDRENEQYF.

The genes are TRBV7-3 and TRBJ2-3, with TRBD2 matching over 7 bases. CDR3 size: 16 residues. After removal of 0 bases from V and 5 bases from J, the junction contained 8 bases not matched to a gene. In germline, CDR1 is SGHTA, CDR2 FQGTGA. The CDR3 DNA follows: TGTGCCAGCAGCTTAACGGGAGGGCCGATTGGAGATACGCAGTATTTT. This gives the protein CASSLTGGPIGDTQYF.

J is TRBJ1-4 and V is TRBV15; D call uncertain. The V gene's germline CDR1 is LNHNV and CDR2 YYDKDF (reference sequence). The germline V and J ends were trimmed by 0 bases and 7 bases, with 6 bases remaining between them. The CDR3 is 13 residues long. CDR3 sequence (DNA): TGTGCCACCAGCAGAGATCTGAGTGAAAAACTGTTTTTT. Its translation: CATSRDLSEKLFF.

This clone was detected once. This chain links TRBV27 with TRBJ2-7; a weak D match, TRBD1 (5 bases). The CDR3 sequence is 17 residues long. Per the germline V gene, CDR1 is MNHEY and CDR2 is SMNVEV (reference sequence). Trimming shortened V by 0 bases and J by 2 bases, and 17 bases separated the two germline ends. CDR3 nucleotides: TGTGCCAGCAGTTTATCCCCGACAGAGTCCTTTGCCTACGAGCAGTACTTC. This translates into CASSLSPTESFAYEQYF.